This TCR beta chain was profiled in a study of blood T cell repertoires in COVID-19. Study-wide background: Both acute and convalescent COVID-19 samples were obtained from the United States, Italy and Spain.

Authors' processing steps: Reference gene primer amplification gave nucleated cell count estimates. Repertoires were generated with immunoSEQ multiplex PCR, while TCRdb's copy carries only in-frame clones and drops some. That table gives V, J and clone size, and the DNA gave D and trimming. The sample holds approximately 120,000 clones, around nine tenths seen once. V lost 1 base and J 3 bases, leaving 13 bases between the germline ends. In germline, CDR1 is SGHAT, CDR2 FQNNGV. This CDR3 has 15 amino acids. V is TRBV11-2 and J is TRBJ2-7; D possibly corresponds to TRBD1 (6 bases). This sequence originates from a man in his fifties with acute or convalescent COVID-19. Sequenced material: peripheral blood. The CDR3 sequence: CASSLGAGAVYEQYF. The CDR3 DNA reads TGTGCCAGCAGCTTAGGAGCAGGGGCCGTCTACGAGCAGTACTTC.